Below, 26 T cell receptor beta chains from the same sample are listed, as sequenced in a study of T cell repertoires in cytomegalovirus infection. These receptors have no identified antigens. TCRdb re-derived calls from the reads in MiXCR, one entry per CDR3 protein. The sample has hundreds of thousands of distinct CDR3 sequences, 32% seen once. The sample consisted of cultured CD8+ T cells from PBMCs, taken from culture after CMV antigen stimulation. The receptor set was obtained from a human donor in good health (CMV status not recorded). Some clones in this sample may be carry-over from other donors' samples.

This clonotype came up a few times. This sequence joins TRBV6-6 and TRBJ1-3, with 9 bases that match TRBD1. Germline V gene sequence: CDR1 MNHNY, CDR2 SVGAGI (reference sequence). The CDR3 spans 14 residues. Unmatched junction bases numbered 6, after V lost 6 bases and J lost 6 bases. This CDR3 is CASSPGQGINTIYF. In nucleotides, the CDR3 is TGTGCCAGCAGCCCGGGACAGGGCATAAACACCATATATTTT.

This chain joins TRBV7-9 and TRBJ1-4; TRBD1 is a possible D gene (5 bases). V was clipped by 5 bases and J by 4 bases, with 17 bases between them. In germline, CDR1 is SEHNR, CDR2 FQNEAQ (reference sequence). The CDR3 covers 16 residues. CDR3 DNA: TGTGCCAGCAGCCTACCCGGAGGGACGGATAATGAAAAACTGTTTTTT. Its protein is CASSLPGGTDNEKLFF.

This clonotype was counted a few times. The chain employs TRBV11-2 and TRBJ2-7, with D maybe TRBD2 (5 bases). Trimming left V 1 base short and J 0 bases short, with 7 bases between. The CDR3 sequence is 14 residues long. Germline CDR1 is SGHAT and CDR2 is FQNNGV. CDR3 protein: CASSLVGISYEQYV. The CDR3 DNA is TGTGCCAGCAGCTTAGTCGGGATCTCCTACGAGCAGTACGTC.

The CDR3 DNA is TGTGCCAGCATCCAACCGGGCCAAGAGCAGTTCTTC. It encodes CASIQPGQEQFF. The chain has TRBV6-6 and TRBJ2-1; D uncertain. The V and J ends lost 7 bases and 10 bases respectively, with 14 bases between them. CDR1 and CDR2 (germline): MNHNY, SVGAGI (reference sequence). The CDR3 has 12 amino acids.

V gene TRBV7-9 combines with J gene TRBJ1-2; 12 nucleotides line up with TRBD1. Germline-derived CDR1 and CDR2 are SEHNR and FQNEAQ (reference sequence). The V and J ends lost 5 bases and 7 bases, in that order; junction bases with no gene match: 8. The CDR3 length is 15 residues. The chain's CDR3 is CASSPTGTGGGGYTF. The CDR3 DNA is TGTGCCAGCAGCCCTACCGGGACAGGGGGCGGTGGCTACACCTTC.

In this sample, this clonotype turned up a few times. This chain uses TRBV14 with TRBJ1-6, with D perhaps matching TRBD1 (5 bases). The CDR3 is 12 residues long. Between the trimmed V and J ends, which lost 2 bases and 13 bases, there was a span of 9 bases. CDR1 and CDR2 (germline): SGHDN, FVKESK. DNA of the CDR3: TGTGCCAGCAGCCAATCCACAGGTCCCCTCCACTTT. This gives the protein CASSQSTGPLHF.

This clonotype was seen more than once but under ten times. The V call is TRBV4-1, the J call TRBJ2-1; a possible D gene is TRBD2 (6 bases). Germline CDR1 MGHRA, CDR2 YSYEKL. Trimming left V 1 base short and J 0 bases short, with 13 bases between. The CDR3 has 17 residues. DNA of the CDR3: TGCGCCAGCAGCCAAGTCAGGGCGGGAAGCTCCTACAATGAGCAGTTCTTC. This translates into CASSQVRAGSSYNEQFF.

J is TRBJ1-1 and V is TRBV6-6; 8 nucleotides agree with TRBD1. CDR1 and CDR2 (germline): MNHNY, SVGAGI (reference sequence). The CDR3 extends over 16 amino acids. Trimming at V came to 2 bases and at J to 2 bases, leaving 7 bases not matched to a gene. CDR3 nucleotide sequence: TGTGCCAGCAGTTACGCCCAGGGGGCACACAACACTGAAGCTTTCTTT. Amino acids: CASSYAQGAHNTEAFF.

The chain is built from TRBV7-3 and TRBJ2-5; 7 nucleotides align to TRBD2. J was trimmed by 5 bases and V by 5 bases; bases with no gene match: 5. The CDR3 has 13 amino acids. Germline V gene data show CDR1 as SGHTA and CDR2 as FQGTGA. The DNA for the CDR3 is TGTGCCAGCAGCCGGGAGGAGTTCGAGACCCAGTACTTC. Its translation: CASSREEFETQYF.

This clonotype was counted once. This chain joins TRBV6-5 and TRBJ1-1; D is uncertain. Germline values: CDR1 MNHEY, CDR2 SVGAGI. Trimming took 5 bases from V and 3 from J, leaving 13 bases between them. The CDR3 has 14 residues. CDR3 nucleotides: TGTGCCAGCAGTAGTTATTTAGGATACACTGAAGCTTTCTTT. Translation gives CASSSYLGYTEAFF.

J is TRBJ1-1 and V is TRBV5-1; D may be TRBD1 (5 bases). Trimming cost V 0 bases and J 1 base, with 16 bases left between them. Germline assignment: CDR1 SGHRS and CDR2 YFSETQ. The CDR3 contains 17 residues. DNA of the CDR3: TGCGCCAGCAGCTTGGCCGATCCTGGACACAGGAACACTGAAGCTTTCTTT. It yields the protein CASSLADPGHRNTEAFF.

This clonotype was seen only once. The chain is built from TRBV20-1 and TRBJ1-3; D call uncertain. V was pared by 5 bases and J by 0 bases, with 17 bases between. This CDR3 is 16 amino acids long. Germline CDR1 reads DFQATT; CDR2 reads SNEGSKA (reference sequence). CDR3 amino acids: CSAEGRYRGSGNTIYF. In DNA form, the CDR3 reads TGCAGTGCTGAAGGCCGGTACAGAGGCTCTGGAAACACCATATATTTT.

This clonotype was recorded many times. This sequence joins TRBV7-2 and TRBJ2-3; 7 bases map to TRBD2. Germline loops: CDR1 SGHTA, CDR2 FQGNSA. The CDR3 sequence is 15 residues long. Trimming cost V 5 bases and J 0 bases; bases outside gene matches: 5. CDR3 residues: CASSPGTISTDTQYF. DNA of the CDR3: TGTGCCAGCAGCCCAGGGACTATCAGCACAGATACGCAGTATTTT.

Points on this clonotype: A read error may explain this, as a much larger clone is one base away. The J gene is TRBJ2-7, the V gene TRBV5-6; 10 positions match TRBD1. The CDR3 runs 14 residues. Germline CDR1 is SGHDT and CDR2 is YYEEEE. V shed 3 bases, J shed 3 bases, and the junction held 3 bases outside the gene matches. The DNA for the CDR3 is TGTGCCAGCAGCTCCGGGACAGGGGTCTACGAGCAGTACTTC. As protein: CASSSGTGVYEQYF.

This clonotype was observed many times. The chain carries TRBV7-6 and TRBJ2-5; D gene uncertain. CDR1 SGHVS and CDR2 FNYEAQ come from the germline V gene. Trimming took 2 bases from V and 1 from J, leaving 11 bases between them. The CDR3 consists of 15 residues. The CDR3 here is CASSLIFQIQETQYF. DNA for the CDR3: TGTGCCAGCAGCTTAATTTTTCAGATCCAAGAGACCCAGTACTTC.

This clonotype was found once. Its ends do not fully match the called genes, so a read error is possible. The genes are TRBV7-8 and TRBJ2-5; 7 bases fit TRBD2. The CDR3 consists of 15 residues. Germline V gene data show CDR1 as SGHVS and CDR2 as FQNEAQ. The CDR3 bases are TGTGCCAGCAACTTAGCGGGCAGGGTGCAAGAGACCCAGTACTTC. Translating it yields CASNLAGRVQETQYF.

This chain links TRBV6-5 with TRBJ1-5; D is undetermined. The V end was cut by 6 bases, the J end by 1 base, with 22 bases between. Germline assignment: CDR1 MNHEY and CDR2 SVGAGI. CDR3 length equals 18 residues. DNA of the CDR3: TGTGCCAGCAGCCCCGGACCGACATCTACCTCAAGCAATCAGCCCCAGCATTTT. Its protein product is CASSPGPTSTSSNQPQHF.

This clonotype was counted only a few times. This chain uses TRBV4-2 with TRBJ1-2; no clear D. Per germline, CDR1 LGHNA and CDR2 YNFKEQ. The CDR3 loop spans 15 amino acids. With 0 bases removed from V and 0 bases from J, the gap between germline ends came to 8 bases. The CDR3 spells CASSQDRSSNYGYTF. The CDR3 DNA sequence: TGTGCCAGCAGCCAAGATAGGAGTTCTAACTATGGCTACACCTTC.

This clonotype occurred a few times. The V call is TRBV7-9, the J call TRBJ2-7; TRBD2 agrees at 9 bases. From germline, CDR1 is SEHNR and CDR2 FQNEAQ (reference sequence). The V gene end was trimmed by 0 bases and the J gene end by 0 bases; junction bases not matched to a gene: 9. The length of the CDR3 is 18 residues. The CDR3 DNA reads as TGTGCCAGCAGCTTAGCCCCGGGTAGCGGGGGCCTCTCCTACGAGCAGTACTTC. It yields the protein CASSLAPGSGGLSYEQYF. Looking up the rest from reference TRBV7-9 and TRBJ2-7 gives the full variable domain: DTGVSQNPRHKITKRGQNVTFRCDPISEHNRLYWYRQTLGQGPEFLTYFQNEAQLEKSRLLSDRFSAERPKGSFSTLEIQRTEQGDSAMYLCASSLAPGSGGLSYEQYFGPGTRLTVT.

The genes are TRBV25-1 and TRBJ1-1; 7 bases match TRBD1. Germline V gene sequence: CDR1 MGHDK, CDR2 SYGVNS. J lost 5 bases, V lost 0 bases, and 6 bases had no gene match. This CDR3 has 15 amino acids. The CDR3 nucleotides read TGTGCCAGCAGTGAATATTTTAGGGGGCAAACTGAAGCTTTCTTT. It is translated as CASSEYFRGQTEAFF.

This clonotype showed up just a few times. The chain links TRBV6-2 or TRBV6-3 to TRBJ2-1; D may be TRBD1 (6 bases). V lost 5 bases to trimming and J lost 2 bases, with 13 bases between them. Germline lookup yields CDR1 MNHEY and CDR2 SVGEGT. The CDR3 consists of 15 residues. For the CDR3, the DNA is TGTGCCAGCAGTCAAGACAGGCGACCCTACAATGAGCAGTTCTTC. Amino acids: CASSQDRRPYNEQFF.

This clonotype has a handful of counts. In DNA form, the CDR3 reads TGCGCCAGCAGCCGAGACATTTCTATCCGGACAGGGGACAGCCTCCCCCCCTATGGCTACACCTTC. Translating gives CASSRDISIRTGDSLPPYGYTF. The J gene is TRBJ1-2, the V gene TRBV4-3; 9 positions match TRBD1. There are 22 residues in the CDR3. V shed 4 bases, J shed 4 bases, and the junction held 28 bases outside the gene matches. The germline gives CDR1 LGHNA, CDR2 YSLEER.

This CDR3 is CASSFQGAYEQFF. In nucleotides, the CDR3 is TGTGCCAGCAGTTTTCAGGGGGCCTATGAGCAGTTCTTC. The rearrangement joins TRBV12-3 or TRBV12-4 to TRBJ2-1, with 8 bases that match TRBD1. V trimming: 3 bases; J trimming: 8 bases; junction bases outside the gene matches: 3. The CDR3 runs 13 residues.

The CDR3 sequence is CASSLSGSIYEQYF. As DNA, the CDR3 is TGTGCCAGCAGTTTATCCGGTTCAATCTACGAGCAGTACTTC. The chain has TRBV27 and TRBJ2-7, with D uncertain. The CDR3 is made up of 14 amino acids. CDR1 and CDR2 from the germline V gene are MNHEY and SMNVEV (reference sequence). V shed 0 bases and J shed 3 bases, with 9 bases lying between them.

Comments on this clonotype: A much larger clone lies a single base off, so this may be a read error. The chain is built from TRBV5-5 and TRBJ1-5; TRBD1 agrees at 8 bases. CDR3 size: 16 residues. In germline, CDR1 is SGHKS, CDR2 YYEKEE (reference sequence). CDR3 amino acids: CANSPHQGASNQPQHF. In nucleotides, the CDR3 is TGTGCCAACAGCCCACACCAGGGGGCGAGCAATCAGCCCCAGCATTTT. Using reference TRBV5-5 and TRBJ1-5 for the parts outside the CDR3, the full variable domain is DAGVTQSPTHLIKTRGQQVTLRCSPISGHKSVSWYQQVLGQGPQFIFQYYEKEERGRGNFPDRFSARQFPNYSSELNVNALLLGDSALYLCANSPHQGASNQPQHFGDGTRLSIL.

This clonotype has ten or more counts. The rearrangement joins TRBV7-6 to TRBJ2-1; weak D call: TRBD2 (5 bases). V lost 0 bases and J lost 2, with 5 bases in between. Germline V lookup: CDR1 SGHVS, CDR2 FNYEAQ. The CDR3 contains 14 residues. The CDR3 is CASSLAEAYNEQFF. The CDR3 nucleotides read TGTGCCAGCAGCTTAGCGGAGGCCTACAATGAGCAGTTCTTC.